Shown below are 19 T cell receptor beta chains from a single sample sequenced in a study of OX40 agonist ivuxolimab in advanced cancers. Sequencing used immunoSEQ multiplex PCR; TCRdb keeps in-frame clones, though not all of them. Of some 20,000 clones detected, just under 75% appear once; the ten largest clones hold roughly a quarter. This material consisted of CD4+ or CD8+ T cells sorted from blood, taken in a trial of the OX40 agonist ivuxolimab. The source is an adult with an advanced solid tumor such as melanoma, head and neck, liver or kidney cancer.

The V and J genes are TRBV9 and TRBJ2-3, with D perhaps assigned TRBD1 or TRBD2 (5 bases each). Trimming took 4 bases from V and 3 from J, leaving 21 bases between them. The CDR3 loop spans 17 amino acids. Looked up from germline, CDR1 is SGDLS and CDR2 is YYNGEE. CDR3 amino acids: CASSPPRDRSVTDTQYF. The CDR3 region has the DNA TGTGCCAGCAGCCCCCCCAGGGACCGAAGTGTGACAGATACGCAGTATTTT.

The chain combines TRBV11-2 with TRBJ2-4; 8 nucleotides match TRBD2. The CDR3 has 17 amino acids. The J segment lost 1 base and the V segment lost 0 bases, leaving 5 bases of the junction unmatched. Germline-derived CDR1 and CDR2 are SGHAT and FQNNGV. The CDR3 here is CASSLDIGGVAKNIQYF. CDR3 in DNA: TGTGCCAGCAGCTTAGATATCGGGGGGGTGGCCAAAAACATTCAGTACTTC.

The chain employs TRBV13 and TRBJ2-1; possibly TRBD2 for D (7 bases). Trimming removed 0 bases from V and 6 bases from J, with 15 bases in between. The germline V gene has CDR1 PRHDT and CDR2 FYEKMQ (reference sequence). The CDR3 length is 16 residues. CDR3 coding DNA: TGTGCCAGCAGCTTAGGCGCCGGGGGGCCTTTCAATGAGCAGTTCTTC. This codes for CASSLGAGGPFNEQFF.

The chain joins TRBV10-2 to TRBJ1-2; D might be TRBD1 (5 bases). Between the trimmed V and J ends, which lost 2 bases and 4 bases, there was a span of 14 bases. Germline CDR1 WSHSY, CDR2 SAAADI. The length of the CDR3 is 15 residues. CDR3 sequence: CASSELPGHTYGYTF. The CDR3 nucleotides are TGCGCCAGCAGTGAGCTTCCAGGGCACACCTATGGCTACACCTTC.

The gene calls are TRBV5-6 and TRBJ2-7; no clear D gene. Trimming left V 0 bases short and J 7 bases short, with 5 bases between. CDR3 size: 11 residues. Germline CDR1 reads SGHDT; CDR2 reads YYEEEE. CDR3 sequence: CASSLADEQYF. In DNA, the CDR3 is TGTGCCAGCAGCTTGGCCGATGAGCAGTACTTC.

The genes are TRBV4-1 and TRBJ1-4; TRBD1 is a possible D gene (6 bases). The CDR3 runs to 18 residues. CDR1 is MGHRA and CDR2 is YSYEKL in the germline V gene. The V end was cut by 0 bases, the J end by 0 bases, with 14 bases between. The CDR3 reads CASSQDPPDRATNEKLFF. The CDR3 DNA reads as TGCGCCAGCAGCCAAGACCCCCCGGACAGAGCAACTAATGAAAAACTGTTTTTT.

J is TRBJ2-7 and V is TRBV6-6; possible D gene TRBD1, 5 bases. The CDR3 extends over 13 amino acids. Trimming took off 4 bases at V and 2 bases at J, with 9 bases between the two ends. Germline values: CDR1 MNHNY, CDR2 SVGAGI (reference sequence). The CDR3 sequence: CASSLGLTYEQYF. The CDR3 coding sequence is TGTGCCAGCAGTTTGGGGCTTACCTACGAGCAGTACTTC.

The rearrangement joins TRBV30 to TRBJ2-5; D is ambiguous. The V gene's germline CDR1 is GTSNPN and CDR2 SVGIG (reference sequence). The CDR3 loop spans 14 amino acids. V was trimmed by 2 bases and J by 5 bases, leaving 15 bases between them. The CDR3 DNA reads as TGTGCCTGGAGTCAGACCACCACCGGGGAGACCCAGTACTTC. Protein sequence: CAWSQTTTGETQYF.

The V and J genes are TRBV28 and TRBJ2-7; possibly TRBD1 for D (6 bases). Germline CDR1 and CDR2: MDHEN and SYDVKM. Trimming shortened V by 5 bases and J by 2 bases, and 13 bases separated the two germline ends. The CDR3 loop spans 14 amino acids. The CDR3 DNA follows: TGTGCCAGCAGTGGCCCACAGGGTACCTACGAGCAGTACTTC. Residues: CASSGPQGTYEQYF.

This clone is a singleton in its sample. The chain couples TRBV9 to TRBJ1-1, with D possibly being TRBD1 (6 bases). The ends were cut back, 2 bases at V and 5 bases at J, with 10 bases in the middle. The germline V gene has CDR1 SGDLS and CDR2 YYNGEE. This CDR3 is built from 13 residues. In nucleotides, the CDR3 is TGTGCCAGCAGCGTCGGGGGGCGTACTGAAGCTTTCTTT. Protein sequence: CASSVGGRTEAFF.

By share, this clone counts as medium-sized. This sequence joins TRBV2 and TRBJ2-7; 9 positions agree with TRBD1. CDR1 is SNHLY and CDR2 is FYNNEI in the germline V gene. The CDR3 sequence is 16 residues long. V dropped 6 bases and J dropped 0; count of bases not matched to a gene: 9. CDR3 bases: TGTGCCAGCAGGGGGACCCGGGACAGGGACTCCTACGAGCAGTACTTC. Residues: CASRGTRDRDSYEQYF. Together with reference TRBV2 and TRBJ2-7, the CDR3 gives the full variable domain: EPEVTQTPSHQVTQMGQEVILRCVPISNHLYFYWYRQILGQKVEFLVSFYNNEISEKSEIFDDQFSVERPDGSNFTLKIRSTKLEDSAMYFCASRGTRDRDSYEQYFGPGTRLTVT.

J is TRBJ2-2 and V is TRBV29-1; 10 bases are a match to TRBD2. The CDR3 totals 17 residues. The J segment lost 6 bases and the V segment lost 7 bases, leaving 17 bases of the junction unmatched. Germline CDR1 SQVTM, CDR2 ANQGSEA. Here the CDR3 reads CSAIRVLERGGPGELFF. The CDR3 region has the DNA TGCAGCGCTATACGCGTATTAGAGCGGGGGGGCCCCGGGGAGCTGTTTTTT.

By share of the sample, this clone is medium-sized. V is TRBV10-3 and J is TRBJ2-1; 7 bases agree with TRBD2. There are 13 residues in the CDR3. Losses at the gene ends were 0 bases for V and 7 bases for J; bases not matched to a gene: 0. Germline V gene sequence: CDR1 ENHRY, CDR2 SYGVKD. The CDR3 spells CAISESGGNEQFF. The CDR3 bases are TGTGCCATCAGTGAGTCCGGGGGGAATGAGCAGTTCTTC.

The chain uses TRBV11-2 and TRBJ2-1; TRBD2 matches at 14 bases. The CDR3 is 15 amino acids. Germline-derived CDR1 and CDR2 are SGHAT and FQNNGV. J gave up 7 bases and V 5 bases, and 4 bases lay outside the gene matches. The CDR3: CASSRTSGRRNEQFF. CDR3 coding DNA: TGTGCCAGCAGCCGGACTAGCGGGAGGAGAAATGAGCAGTTCTTC.

V is TRBV25-1 and J is TRBJ1-5; D remains unclear. CDR1 is MGHDK and CDR2 is SYGVNS in the germline V gene. The CDR3 is 12 amino acids. V lost 0 bases to trimming and J lost 6 bases, with 3 bases between them. The CDR3 loop reads CASSEYGQPQHF. CDR3 DNA sequence: TGTGCCAGCAGTGAATACGGTCAGCCCCAGCATTTT.

The genes are TRBV9 and TRBJ2-1; D is ambiguous. This CDR3 has 14 amino acids. Trimming took off 2 bases at V and 6 bases at J, with 12 bases between the two ends. Germline V CDR1 and CDR2: SGDLS, YYNGEE. For the CDR3, the DNA is TGTGCCAGCAGCGTCGCCGGGCCCTCCAATGAGCAGTTCTTC. This sequence encodes CASSVAGPSNEQFF.

This chain links TRBV19 with TRBJ2-1; 7 bases agree with TRBD1. Germline V gene lookup returns CDR1 LNHDA and CDR2 SQIVND (reference sequence). The CDR3 has 15 residues. J lost 1 base, V lost 7 bases, and 7 bases had no gene match. Here the CDR3 DNA reads TGTGCCAGTAAGACAGGGAGTATATCCTACAATGAGCAGTTCTTC. Amino acids: CASKTGSISYNEQFF.

V is TRBV28 and J is TRBJ2-5; 10 bases map to TRBD2. The V and J ends lost 4 bases and 2 bases, in that order; junction bases with no gene match: 22. This CDR3 is 21 amino acids long. Germline V gene sequence: CDR1 MDHEN, CDR2 SYDVKM. Written as DNA, the CDR3 is TGTGCCAGCAGTTCTCTGATAACTAGCGGGGTACCCGACCTGGGGCAAGAGACCCAGTACTTC. The encoded protein is CASSSLITSGVPDLGQETQYF. The full variable domain, with the rest looked up from reference TRBV28 and TRBJ2-5, is DVKVTQSSRYLVKRTGEKVFLECVQDMDHENMFWYRQDPGLGLRLIYFSYDVKMKEKGDIPEGYSVSREKKERFSLILESASTNQTSMYLCASSSLITSGVPDLGQETQYFGPGTRLLVL.

The V and J genes are TRBV5-1 and TRBJ2-3; no reliable D call. Germline values: CDR1 SGHRS, CDR2 YFSETQ. V was pared by 4 bases and J by 0 bases, with 9 bases between. The CDR3 loop spans 14 amino acids. In nucleotides, the CDR3 is TGCGCCAGCAGCCGTAGACTCAGCACAGATACGCAGTATTTT. Translation gives CASSRRLSTDTQYF.